This entry concerns a single T cell receptor beta chain. This sample is part of a study of T cell responses to AZD1222 COVID-19 vaccine. In germline, CDR1 is SGHTA, CDR2 FQGTGA. CDR3 length: 17 amino acids. Between the trimmed V and J ends, which lost 2 bases and 5 bases, there was a span of 18 bases. Data came from immunoSEQ multiplex PCR; TCRdb stores just in-frame clones and leaves some out. The sample shows 160,000 or so clones, approximately 90% of them seen only once. The specimen comprised peripheral blood, sampled 28 days after the second dose of the MenACWY control vaccine. This receptor was taken from an adult who received the MenACWY meningococcal vaccine as a control. V gene TRBV7-3 combines with J gene TRBJ1-4; D possibly corresponds to TRBD1 (5 bases). The CDR3 reads CASSLQGVLARNEKLFF. The CDR3 nucleotides read TGTGCCAGCAGCTTACAGGGCGTGCTGGCTAGAAATGAAAAACTGTTTTTT.